This T cell receptor (beta chain) was sequenced in a study of T cell responses to AZD1222 COVID-19 vaccine. Profiling relied on immunoSEQ multiplex PCR, and the TCRdb table lists in-frame clones only, not all of them. The sample lists around 120,000 clones; 75% to 95% were seen once. As regards this clone: Its antigen is currently unknown.

Study observations and caveats: Scientists sampled the repertoires only once the peak T cell response had passed. Among vaccine-associated CD4 TCRs, coverage spanned spike, with dominance at 160-218 and 743-854. Mostly white British, mostly female donors; authors suggested clonal diversity may be underestimated. A reported finding is that nearly half of spike-specific TCRs target unmutated variant regions.

CDR1 and CDR2 (germline): LNHNV, YYDKDF (reference sequence). The CDR3 spans 17 residues. V lost 1 base and J lost 1, with 16 bases in between. The starting material was peripheral blood, obtained on day 0 of AZD1222 vaccination. The chain has TRBV15 and TRBJ1-1; no clear D. The sequence derives from an adult in good health. This CDR3 is CATSRGRRAGKNTEAFF. The CDR3 nucleotides are TGTGCCACCAGCAGAGGTAGGAGGGCCGGGAAGAACACTGAAGCTTTCTTT.